This T cell receptor beta chain comes out of a study of control samples from healthy donors and cancer patients. This clone was seen a few times. TCRdb's copy holds only in-frame clones and misses some; the assay was immunoSEQ multiplex PCR. The sample yields roughly 200,000 clones, roughly 94% seen once. CDR3 length: 14 amino acids. Germline V gives CDR1 SGHRS, CDR2 YFSETQ. V was clipped by 2 bases and J by 0 bases, with 7 bases between them. Sequences were obtained from blood. The V call is TRBV5-1, the J call TRBJ2-3; possibly TRBD1 for D (5 bases). The TCR comes from a man in his fifties in good health. CDR3 bases: TGCGCCAGCAGCTTAGGGGCTAGCACAGATACGCAGTATTTT. Encoded protein: CASSLGASTDTQYF. Complete variable domain (other parts from reference TRBV5-1 and TRBJ2-3): KAGVTQTPRYLIKTRGQQVTLSCSPISGHRSVSWYQQTPGQGLQFLFEYFSETQRNKGNFPGRFSGRQFSNSRSEMNVSTLELGDSALYLCASSLGASTDTQYFGPGTRLTVL.